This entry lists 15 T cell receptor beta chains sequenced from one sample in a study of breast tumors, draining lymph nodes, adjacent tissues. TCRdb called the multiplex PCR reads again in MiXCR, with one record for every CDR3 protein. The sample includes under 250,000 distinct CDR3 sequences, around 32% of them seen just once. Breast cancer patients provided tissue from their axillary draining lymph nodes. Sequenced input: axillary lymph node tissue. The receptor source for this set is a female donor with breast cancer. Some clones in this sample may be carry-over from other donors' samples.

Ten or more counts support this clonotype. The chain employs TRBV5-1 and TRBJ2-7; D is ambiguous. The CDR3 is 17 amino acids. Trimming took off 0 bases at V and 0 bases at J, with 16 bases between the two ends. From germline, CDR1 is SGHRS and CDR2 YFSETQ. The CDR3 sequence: CASSLGPAHLSSYEQYF. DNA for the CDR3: TGCGCCAGCAGCTTGGGGCCTGCCCACCTCAGCTCCTACGAGCAGTACTTC. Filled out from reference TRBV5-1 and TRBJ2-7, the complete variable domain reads KAGVTQTPRYLIKTRGQQVTLSCSPISGHRSVSWYQQTPGQGLQFLFEYFSETQRNKGNFPGRFSGRQFSNSRSEMNVSTLELGDSALYLCASSLGPAHLSSYEQYFGPGTRLTVT.

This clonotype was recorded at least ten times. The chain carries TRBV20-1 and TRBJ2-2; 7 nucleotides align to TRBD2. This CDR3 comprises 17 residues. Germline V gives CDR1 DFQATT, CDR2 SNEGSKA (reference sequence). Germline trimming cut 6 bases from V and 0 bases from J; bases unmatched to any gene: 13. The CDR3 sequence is CSAPTLRTRANTGELFF. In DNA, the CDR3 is TGCAGTGCCCCAACCCTTAGGACTAGAGCGAACACCGGGGAGCTGTTTTTT.

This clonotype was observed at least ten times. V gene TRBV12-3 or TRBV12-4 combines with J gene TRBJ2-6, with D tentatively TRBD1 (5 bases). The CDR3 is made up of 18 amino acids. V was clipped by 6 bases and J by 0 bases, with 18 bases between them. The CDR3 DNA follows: TGTGCCAGCAGCCTCAGGGCCCGAACCCGCTCTGGGGCCAACGTCCTGACTTTC. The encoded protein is CASSLRARTRSGANVLTF.

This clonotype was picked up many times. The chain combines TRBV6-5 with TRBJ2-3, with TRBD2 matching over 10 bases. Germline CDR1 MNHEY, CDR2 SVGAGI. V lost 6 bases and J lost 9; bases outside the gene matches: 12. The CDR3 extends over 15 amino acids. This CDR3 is CASSPPAGGDGTQYF. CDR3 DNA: TGTGCCAGCAGCCCCCCAGCGGGGGGGGACGGGACGCAGTATTTT.

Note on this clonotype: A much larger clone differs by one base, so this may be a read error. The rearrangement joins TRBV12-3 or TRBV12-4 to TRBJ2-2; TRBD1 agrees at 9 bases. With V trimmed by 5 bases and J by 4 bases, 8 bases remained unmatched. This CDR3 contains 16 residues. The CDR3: CASSPRPGQGTGELFF. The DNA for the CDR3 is TGTGCCAGCAGTCCGCGCCCGGGACAGGGCACCGGGGAGCTGTTTTTT.

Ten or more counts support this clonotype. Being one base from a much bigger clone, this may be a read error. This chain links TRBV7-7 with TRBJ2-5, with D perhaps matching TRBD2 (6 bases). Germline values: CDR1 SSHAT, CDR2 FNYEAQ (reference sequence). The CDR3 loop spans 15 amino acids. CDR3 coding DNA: TGTGCTAGCAGCTTTACCTCAGGGAATCGGGAGACCCAGCACTTC. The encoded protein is CASSFTSGNRETQHF. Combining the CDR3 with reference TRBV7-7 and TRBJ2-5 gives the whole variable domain GAGVSQSPRYKVTKRGQDVTLRCDPISSHATLYWYQQALGQGPEFLTYFNYEAQPDKSGLPSDRFSAERPEGSISTLTIQRTEQRDSAMYRCASSFTSGNRETQHFGPGTRLLVL.

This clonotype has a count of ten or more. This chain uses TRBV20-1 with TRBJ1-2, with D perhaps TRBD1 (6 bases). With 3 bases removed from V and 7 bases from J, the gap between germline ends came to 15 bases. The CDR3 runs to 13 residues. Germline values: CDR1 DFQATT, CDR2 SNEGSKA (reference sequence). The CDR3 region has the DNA TGCAGTGCTAGGGCCCAGGGGTTTGGTGGCTACACCTTC. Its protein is CSARAQGFGGYTF.

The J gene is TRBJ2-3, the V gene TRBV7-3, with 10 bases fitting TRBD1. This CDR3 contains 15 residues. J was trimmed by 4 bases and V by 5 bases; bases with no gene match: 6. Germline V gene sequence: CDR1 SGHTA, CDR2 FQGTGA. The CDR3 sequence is CASSLGQGTSDTQYF. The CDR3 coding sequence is TGTGCCAGCAGCCTGGGACAGGGGACCTCAGATACGCAGTATTTT.

CDR3 nucleotides: TGTGCCAGCAGCTCGGTGAGGGGAGAGACCCAGTACTTC. Translating gives CASSSVRGETQYF. The V and J genes are TRBV7-3 and TRBJ2-5; D tentatively fits TRBD1 or TRBD2 (5 bases each). Germline CDR1 and CDR2: SGHTA and FQGTGA. With 4 bases removed from V and 4 bases from J, the gap between germline ends came to 10 bases. The CDR3 spans 13 residues. The variable domain in full, with the rest retrieved from reference TRBV7-3 and TRBJ2-5, is GAGVSQTPSNKVTEKGKYVELRCDPISGHTALYWYRQSLGQGPEFLIYFQGTGAADDSGLPNDRFFAVRPEGSVSTLKIQRTERGDSAVYLCASSSVRGETQYFGPGTRLLVL.

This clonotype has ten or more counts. The CDR3 reads CASSTAWGTQYF. The CDR3 coding sequence is TGTGCCAGCAGCACCGCTTGGGGGACCCAGTACTTC. The chain recombines TRBV6-2 or TRBV6-3 with TRBJ2-5; D is unclear. CDR3 length equals 12 residues. Between the trimmed V and J ends, which lost 6 bases and 7 bases, there was a span of 12 bases. The germline gives CDR1 MNHEY, CDR2 SVGEGT.

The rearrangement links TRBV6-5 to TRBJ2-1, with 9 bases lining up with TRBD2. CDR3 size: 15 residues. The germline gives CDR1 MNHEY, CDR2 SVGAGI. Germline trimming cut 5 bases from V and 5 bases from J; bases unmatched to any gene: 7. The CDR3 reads CASSPPGLANNEQFF. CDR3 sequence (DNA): TGTGCCAGCAGTCCCCCGGGACTAGCTAACAATGAGCAGTTCTTC.

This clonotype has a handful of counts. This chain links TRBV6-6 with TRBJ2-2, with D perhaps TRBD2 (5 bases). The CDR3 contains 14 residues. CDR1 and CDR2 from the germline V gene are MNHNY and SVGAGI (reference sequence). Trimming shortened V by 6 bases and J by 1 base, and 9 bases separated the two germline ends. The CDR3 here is CASRKSGNTGELFF. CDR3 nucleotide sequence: TGTGCCAGCAGGAAGAGCGGGAACACCGGGGAGCTGTTTTTT.

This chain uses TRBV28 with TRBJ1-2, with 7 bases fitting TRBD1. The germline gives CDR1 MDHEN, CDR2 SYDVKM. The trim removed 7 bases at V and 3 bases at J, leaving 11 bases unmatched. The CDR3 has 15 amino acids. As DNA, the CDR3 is TGTGCCAGCACAGGAACATTCGACAGGGACTATGGCTACACCTTC. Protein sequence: CASTGTFDRDYGYTF.

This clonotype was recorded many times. The CDR3 sequence is CASSTQGRQWQEETQYF. CDR3 in DNA: TGTGCCAGCAGTACTCAGGGACGTCAATGGCAAGAAGAGACCCAGTACTTC. The rearrangement links TRBV6-6 to TRBJ2-5, with D perhaps assigned TRBD1 or TRBD2 (5 bases each). The V end lost 5 bases, the J end lost 3 bases, and 22 bases lay between the germline ends. This CDR3 comprises 17 residues. From germline, CDR1 is MNHNY and CDR2 SVGAGI (reference sequence).

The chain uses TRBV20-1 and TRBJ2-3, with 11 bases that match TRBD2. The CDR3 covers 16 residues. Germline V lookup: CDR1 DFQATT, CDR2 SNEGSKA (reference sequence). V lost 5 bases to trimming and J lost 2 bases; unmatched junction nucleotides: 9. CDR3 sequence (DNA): TGCAGTGCTCCTGGGAGACTAGCGGGACTCACAGATACGCAGTATTTT. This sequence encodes CSAPGRLAGLTDTQYF.